These 9 T cell receptor beta chains were sequenced from one sample in a study of human T cells and chemical hapten exposure. Documented time point: patch test 1, 2 weeks after DPC sensitization. The treatment denotes: therapeutic diphenylcyclopropenone sensitization with weekly scalp DPC. TCRdb re-called the RACE reads through MiXCR, storing one row per CDR3 protein. The table shows roughly 82,000 distinct CDR3 sequences, with about 11% occurring only once. The material was whole blood, obtained in connection with sensitization to the hapten diphenylcyclopropenone (DPC). These receptors came from a woman aged 60-75 years with alopecia areata. Some clones in this sample may be carry-over from other donors' samples.

There are a few counts of this clonotype. The V call is TRBV11-2, the J call TRBJ2-2; D gene unclear. Looked up from germline, CDR1 is SGHAT and CDR2 is FQNNGV. Trimming took 3 bases from V and 2 from J, leaving 10 bases between them. The CDR3 consists of 15 residues. The CDR3 loop reads CASSLQNPNTGELFF. The CDR3 DNA follows: TGTGCCAGCAGCTTGCAGAATCCTAACACCGGGGAGCTGTTTTTT.

This clonotype was counted at least ten times. This chain links TRBV3-1 with TRBJ1-5, with a tentative D call TRBD1 (6 bases). CDR1 and CDR2 (germline): LGHDT, YNNKEL (reference sequence). V lost 1 base and J 1 base, leaving 11 bases between the germline ends. This CDR3 is 16 amino acids long. CDR3 protein: CASSQGFRGSNQPQHF. The CDR3 DNA reads as TGTGCCAGCAGCCAAGGTTTTAGGGGGAGCAATCAGCCCCAGCATTTT.

V gene TRBV13 combines with J gene TRBJ2-5; TRBD2 matches 13 bases. Trimming cost V 5 bases and J 2 bases; bases outside gene matches: 8. There are 17 residues in the CDR3. The germline gives CDR1 PRHDT, CDR2 FYEKMQ (reference sequence). This CDR3 reads CASSRRTSGGIQETQYF. As DNA, the CDR3 is TGTGCCAGCAGCCGCCGGACTAGCGGGGGAATACAAGAGACCCAGTACTTC. The whole variable domain, remainder taken from reference TRBV13 and TRBJ2-5, is AAGVIQSPRHLIKEKRETATLKCYPIPRHDTVYWYQQGPGQDPQFLISFYEKMQSDKGSIPDRFSAQQFSDYHSELNMSSLELGDSALYFCASSRRTSGGIQETQYFGPGTRLLVL.

There are many counts of this clonotype. The chain carries TRBV6-5 and TRBJ2-3, with TRBD1 matching 9 bases. CDR1 and CDR2 (germline): MNHEY, SVGAGI. The CDR3 has 16 amino acids. Losses at the gene ends were 6 bases for V and 1 base for J; bases not matched to a gene: 8. This chain's CDR3 is CASRGQGPGRTDTQYF. The CDR3 DNA is TGTGCCAGCAGGGGACAGGGCCCGGGTCGCACAGATACGCAGTATTTT.

V usage is TRBV29-1 and J usage is TRBJ2-2; the D gene could be TRBD1 or TRBD2 (6 bases each). From germline, CDR1 is SQVTM and CDR2 ANQGSEA. V lost 7 bases and J lost 4, with 16 bases in between. The CDR3 totals 14 residues. The CDR3: CSAGVGRSTGELFF. The CDR3 DNA reads TGCAGCGCAGGGGTAGGGAGGAGCACCGGGGAGCTGTTTTTT.

The chain combines TRBV9 with TRBJ1-1; D remains ambiguous. The CDR3 totals 15 residues. V shed 4 bases and J shed 4 bases, with 17 bases lying between them. Germline-derived CDR1 and CDR2 are SGDLS and YYNGEE. The CDR3 region is CASSPIMTGGTEAFF. The CDR3 DNA sequence: TGTGCCAGCAGCCCCATTATGACGGGAGGCACTGAAGCTTTCTTT.

This clonotype was recorded many times. This chain links TRBV20-1 with TRBJ2-7; a weak D match, TRBD1 (5 bases). Deletions cut 3 bases from V and 9 bases from J, with 21 bases between. In germline, CDR1 is DFQATT, CDR2 SNEGSKA (reference sequence). CDR3 length equals 14 residues. For the CDR3, the DNA is TGCAGTGCTAGTATGCAGGGCCCTACGAGTGTGCAGTACTTC. Amino acids: CSASMQGPTSVQYF.

This clonotype was recorded at least ten times. V usage is TRBV25-1 and J usage is TRBJ2-3; TRBD2 might be the D (5 bases). Trimming took 1 base from V and 2 from J, leaving 10 bases between them. The germline V gene has CDR1 MGHDK and CDR2 SYGVNS. The CDR3 runs to 15 residues. The CDR3 DNA reads as TGTGCCAGCAGTGAATCGAGCCGGGACACAGATACGCAGTATTTT. Amino acids: CASSESSRDTDTQYF.

In this sample, this clonotype turned up a few times. V and J are TRBV27 and TRBJ1-1; 8 nucleotides agree with TRBD1. This CDR3 has 13 amino acids. Trimming cost V 5 bases and J 7 bases; bases outside gene matches: 6. The germline CDR1 and CDR2 sequences are MNHEY and SMNVEV (reference sequence). CDR3 sequence (DNA): TGTGCCAGCAGTCCTTGGACAGGGCTTGAAGCTTTCTTT. Translated: CASSPWTGLEAFF.